The source of this T cell receptor (beta chain) is a study of blood T cell repertoires in COVID-19. Study as a whole: Spain, Italy and the United States supplied samples that represented acute and convalescent COVID-19. PBMCs, B-cell-depleted T cells, or T cells provided the cDNA or gDNA that made up the material.

Comment on this clone: The same CDR3 also results from other DNA sequences found in this sample.

In the original workflow: Reference gene primer amplification in the assay estimated nucleated cell counts. Method: immunoSEQ multiplex PCR; TCRdb's copy keeps in-frame clones and lacks some. V, J and clone size were drawn from that table, and D and trimming were deduced from the DNA. The sample records about 260,000 clones, less than 90% being singletons. Trimming removed 4 bases at V and 1 base at J, with 7 bases between. The germline CDR1 and CDR2 sequences are KGHSH and LQKENI. CDR3 length equals 13 residues. Material for sequencing was peripheral blood. The chain joins TRBV18 to TRBJ2-5; D remains unclear. The receptor was isolated from a man aged 55 to 70 who had recovered from COVID-19. CDR3 loop: CASSLGSQETQYF. The CDR3 bases are TGTGCCAGCTCACTCGGTAGCCAAGAGACCCAGTACTTC.